Listed below are T cell receptor beta chains from one sample, sequenced in a study of blood T cell repertoires in COVID-19. Measured with immunoSEQ multiplex PCR; TCRdb has only the in-frame clones, and not every one. The sample shows under 150,000 clones, around 86% of them seen only once. The source material was peripheral blood. These receptors all stem from a man between 35 and 55 years old with active or convalescent COVID-19. CDR3s leave out the opening cysteine and the closing phenylalanine or tryptophan. Fields, in order: D gene, J gene, clone size, V gene, CDR3 protein. A D gene is named only where the DNA matches it firmly. A row's size may be missing; if present it is once, few, many or a size class.

>NA|TRBJ2-2|NA|TRBV5-4
ASSLTTRRDLLRELF
>TRBD1|TRBJ2-6|NA|TRBV9
ASSADRADAGANVLT
>TRBD1|TRBJ2-1|NA|TRBV7-2
ASSFEQGVSNEQF
>NA|TRBJ1-3|NA|TRBV6-8
ASSWYLVVTSSGNTIY
>TRBD2|TRBJ2-1|NA|TRBV11-1
ASSDGGEGSNEQF
>NA|TRBJ1-3|NA|TRBV18
ASSPAELGNTIY
>TRBD2|TRBJ2-5|NA|TRBV5-6
ASSRTSATQETQY
>TRBD2|TRBJ2-3|NA|TRBV7-2
ASSLDPSGGANTQY
>NA|TRBJ1-5|NA|TRBV19
ASSSEGMRNNQPQH
>TRBD2|TRBJ2-5|NA|TRBV5-1
ASSLSGTSGSGQETQY
>TRBD2|TRBJ2-2|NA|TRBV10-3
AISLGGGGTGELF
>NA|TRBJ2-5|NA|TRBV12-2
ASRSDWYQETQY
>NA|TRBJ1-3|NA|TRBV19
ASRLGANTIY
>NA|TRBJ1-5|NA|TRBV27
ASSLGFNSNQPQH
>TRBD1|TRBJ1-1|NA|TRBV7-9
ASSLGTGGSTEAF
>TRBD1|TRBJ1-2|few|TRBV7-8
ASSSGQGRGYT
>TRBD2|TRBJ2-3|NA|TRBV20-1
SASSSGVPDTQY
>TRBD1|TRBJ2-2|NA|TRBV24-1
ATSDPRTGRNTGELF
>NA|TRBJ1-1|NA|TRBV3-1/TRBV3-2
ASSRSQGSTEAF
>NA|TRBJ1-2|NA|TRBV30
AWSESRVGGYT
>TRBD2|TRBJ2-7|NA|TRBV7-2
ASSSILAGVYEQY
>NA|TRBJ1-2|NA|TRBV10-3
AISGGGGASNYGYT
>TRBD2|TRBJ2-7|few|TRBV9
ASSVSPAGGEEQY
>NA|TRBJ2-2|few|TRBV5-1
ASSLGTGNTGELF
>NA|TRBJ1-1|NA|TRBV10-1
ASSDRGNTEAF
>TRBD1|TRBJ2-2|NA|TRBV5-1
ASSFDRGVNTGELF
>NA|TRBJ1-2|NA|TRBV3-1/TRBV3-2
ASSQDLNYGYT
>NA|TRBJ1-6|NA|TRBV3-1/TRBV3-2
ASSQGGSPLH
>NA|TRBJ2-3|NA|TRBV20-1
SAGTDTQY
>NA|TRBJ2-6|NA|TRBV6-5
ASLGAYSGANVLT
>TRBD1|TRBJ2-6|NA|TRBV6-2/TRBV6-3
ASSYGGTGSTGANVLT
>NA|TRBJ1-2|NA|TRBV6-5
ASSRGLFGYGYT
>NA|TRBJ1-1|once|TRBV5-5
ASSPQAEPKLPTEAF
>TRBD1|TRBJ2-5|NA|TRBV6-5
ASAPGQGRETQY
>TRBD2|TRBJ2-3|NA|TRBV5-4
ASSRTSGGAGSTDTQY
>NA|TRBJ1-1|NA|TRBV19
ASSIGAGSGTEAF
>TRBD1|TRBJ1-3|medium-sized|TRBV5-6
ASSMSLTQGLTGNTIY
>NA|TRBJ2-7|NA|TRBV10-3
AISGGAYEQY
>NA|TRBJ2-7|NA|TRBV9
ASSVALGLKEQY
>NA|TRBJ1-6|NA|TRBV30
AWSGQDNSPLH
>NA|TRBJ1-5|NA|TRBV6-5
ASSYNGYSNQPQH
>TRBD2|TRBJ2-5|NA|TRBV7-3
ASSPRDLADQETQY
>NA|TRBJ2-7|NA|TRBV3-1/TRBV3-2
ASSQTGFPYEQY
>TRBD1|TRBJ2-7|NA|TRBV7-2
ASSLAQTGRSKQY
>NA|TRBJ2-7|NA|TRBV9
ASSVEGTNEQY
>NA|TRBJ1-6|NA|TRBV27
ASSRGNSPLH
>NA|TRBJ2-7|once|TRBV6-4
ASSVPTQGLRRSYEQY
>NA|TRBJ1-4|NA|TRBV14
ASSRHEAANEKLF
>NA|TRBJ2-7|NA|TRBV18
ASSLQGDEQY
>TRBD1|TRBJ1-1|NA|TRBV2
ASSLDRATMNTEAF
>NA|TRBJ1-1|NA|TRBV7-9
ASSSQTRNTEAF
>TRBD1|TRBJ2-2|NA|TRBV6-6
ASTNTPGQGAGELF
>NA|TRBJ1-5|NA|TRBV5-5
ASSSPAPGFNQPQH
>NA|TRBJ2-2|NA|TRBV6-6
ASRSDYNTGELF
>NA|TRBJ2-7|NA|TRBV5-8
ASSFRQITYEQY
>TRBD1|TRBJ1-3|NA|TRBV18
ASSRDSGLSGNTIY
>TRBD2|TRBJ2-1|NA|TRBV5-4
ASSLGGGTYNEQF
>TRBD1|TRBJ2-7|NA|TRBV7-2
ASRDRNYYEQY
>NA|TRBJ2-1|NA|TRBV7-2
ASTAVYNEQF